This T cell receptor beta chain is from a study of cytomegalovirus exposure and HLA in healthy donors. Concerning this clone itself: Its matching antigen is unknown.

Trimming left V 5 bases short and J 1 base short, with 8 bases between. The CDR3 runs to 13 residues. Germline-derived CDR1 and CDR2 are SNHLY and FYNNEI. Study-wide results and limits: Researchers counted 150 to 200 TCR beta chains as cytomegalovirus-associated.

Sampled while nominally healthy, donors likely had unrecorded immune exposures. 60 Vbeta and 13 Jbeta primers were used in PCR. The assay was immunoSEQ multiplex PCR, and TCRdb's table has in-frame clones only and misses some. The data contain 160,000 or so clones, approximately 88% of them seen just once; the ten biggest clones take up under 2%. Sequencing was carried out using PBMCs. The source of this sequence is a woman between 18 and 29 years old in good health and CMV-seronegative. V usage is TRBV2 and J usage is TRBJ1-2; D not resolved. The CDR3: CASSNSFNYGYTF. The CDR3, as DNA: TGTGCCAGCAGTAACAGCTTTAACTATGGCTACACCTTC.